The present TCR beta chain was sequenced within a study of human T cells and chemical hapten exposure. About the research overall: Application of 0.01% DPC to the upper back was done by patch test, with a reading at 6 days.

V was pared by 2 bases and J by 5 bases, with 9 bases between. The CDR3 consists of 13 residues. CDR1 and CDR2 from the germline V gene are SEHNR and FQNEAQ (reference sequence). TCRdb fed the RACE reads into MiXCR, producing one record per CDR3 protein. In the table there are roughly 51,000 distinct CDR3 sequences, 9.5% to 10% of which are singletons. Time point defined: pre-sensitization, week 0. The treatment: therapeutic diphenylcyclopropenone sensitization with weekly scalp DPC. The chain links TRBV7-9 to TRBJ2-5; possibly TRBD1 for D (5 bases). The sequence was collected from a man in his forties with alopecia areata. Some clones in this sample may be carry-over from other donors' samples. Source: whole blood, taken in connection with sensitization to the hapten diphenylcyclopropenone (DPC). The CDR3 nucleotides are TGTGCCAGCAGCTTACCCCAGGGTGAGACCCAGTACTTC. Translation: CASSLPQGETQYF.